This T cell receptor beta chain came from a study of T cell repertoires in cytomegalovirus infection. Background on the study: CMV infection together with matching HLA type was indicated by public TCR beta signatures. Findings and caveats of the study: Clonotype analysis showed dominance of the ex vivo response by HLA-C-restricted CMV-specific TCR beta clonotypes. The study identified carriers of CMV plus the relevant HLA from cumulative public TCR beta family frequency.

As for this clonotype: Its antigen remains unidentified.

Germline assignment: CDR1 SQVTM and CDR2 ANQGSEA. The V and J ends lost 3 bases and 2 bases, in that order; junction bases with no gene match: 11. This CDR3 has 17 residues. TCRdb reprocessed the reads via MiXCR and lists one record per CDR3 protein. The table includes approximately 200,000 distinct CDR3 sequences, over 20% detected once. Sequenced input: CD8+ T cells from PBMCs. The chain combines TRBV29-1 with TRBJ1-2, with TRBD1 identical over 11 bases. This receptor was obtained from a human donor in good health (CMV status not recorded). Some clones in this sample may be carry-over from other donors' samples. The CDR3 reads CSVEVPPGQGVNYGYTF. CDR3 sequence (DNA): TGCAGCGTTGAGGTACCCCCGGGACAGGGGGTCAACTATGGCTACACCTTC.